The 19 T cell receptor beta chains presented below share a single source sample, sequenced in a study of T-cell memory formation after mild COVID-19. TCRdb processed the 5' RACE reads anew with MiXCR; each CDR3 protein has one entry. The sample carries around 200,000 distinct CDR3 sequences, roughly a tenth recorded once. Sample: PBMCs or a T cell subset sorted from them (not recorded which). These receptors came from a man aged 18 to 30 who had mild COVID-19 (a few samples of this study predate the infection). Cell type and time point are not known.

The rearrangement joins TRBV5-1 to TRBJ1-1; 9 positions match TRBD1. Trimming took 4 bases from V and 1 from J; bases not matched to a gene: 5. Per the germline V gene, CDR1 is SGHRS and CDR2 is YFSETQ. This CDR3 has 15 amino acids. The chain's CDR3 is CASSQLTGGNTEAFF. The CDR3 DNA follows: TGCGCCAGCAGCCAGCTGACAGGGGGGAACACTGAAGCTTTCTTT.

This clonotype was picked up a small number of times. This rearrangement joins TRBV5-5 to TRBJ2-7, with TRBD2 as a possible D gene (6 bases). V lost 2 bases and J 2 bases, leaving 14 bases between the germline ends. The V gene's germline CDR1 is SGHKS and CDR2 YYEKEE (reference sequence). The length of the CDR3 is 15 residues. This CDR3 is CASSFGSPGAYEQYV. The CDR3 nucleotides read TGTGCCAGCAGCTTTGGCTCACCGGGGGCCTACGAGCAGTACGTC.

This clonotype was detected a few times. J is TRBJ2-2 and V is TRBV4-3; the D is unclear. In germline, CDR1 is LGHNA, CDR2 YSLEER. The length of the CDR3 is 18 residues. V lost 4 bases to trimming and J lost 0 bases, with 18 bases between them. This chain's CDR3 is CASSRHPTRLSNTGELFF. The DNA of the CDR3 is TGCGCCAGCAGCCGCCACCCCACGAGACTTTCGAACACCGGGGAGCTGTTTTTT.

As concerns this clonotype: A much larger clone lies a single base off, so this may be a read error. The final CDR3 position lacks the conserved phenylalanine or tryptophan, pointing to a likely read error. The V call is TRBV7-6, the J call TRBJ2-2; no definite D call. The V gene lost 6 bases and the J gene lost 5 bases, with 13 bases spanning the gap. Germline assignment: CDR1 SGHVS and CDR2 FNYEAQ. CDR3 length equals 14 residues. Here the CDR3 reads CASRSPLGTGELFI. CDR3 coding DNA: TGTGCCAGCAGGTCCCCGCTGGGTACCGGGGAGCTGTTTATT.

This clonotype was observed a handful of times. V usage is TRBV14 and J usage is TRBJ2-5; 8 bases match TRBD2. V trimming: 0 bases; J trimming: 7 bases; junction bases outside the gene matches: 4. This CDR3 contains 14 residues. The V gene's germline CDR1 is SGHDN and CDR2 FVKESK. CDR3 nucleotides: TGTGCCAGCAGCCAAGAACTACTAGCGGCGACCCAGTACTTC. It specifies CASSQELLAATQYF.

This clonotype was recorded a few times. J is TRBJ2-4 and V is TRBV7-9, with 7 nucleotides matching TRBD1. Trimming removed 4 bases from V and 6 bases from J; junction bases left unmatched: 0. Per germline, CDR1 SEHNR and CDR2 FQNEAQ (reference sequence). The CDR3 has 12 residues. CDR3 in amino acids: CASSWDRNIQYF. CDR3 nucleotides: TGTGCCAGCAGCTGGGACAGAAACATTCAGTACTTC.

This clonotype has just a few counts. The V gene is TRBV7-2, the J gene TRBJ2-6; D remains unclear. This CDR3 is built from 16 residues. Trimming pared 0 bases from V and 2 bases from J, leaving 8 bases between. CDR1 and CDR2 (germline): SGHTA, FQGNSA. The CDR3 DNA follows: TGTGCCAGCAGCTTAGCGGTCCAAGCTGGGGCCAACGTCCTGACTTTC. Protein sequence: CASSLAVQAGANVLTF.

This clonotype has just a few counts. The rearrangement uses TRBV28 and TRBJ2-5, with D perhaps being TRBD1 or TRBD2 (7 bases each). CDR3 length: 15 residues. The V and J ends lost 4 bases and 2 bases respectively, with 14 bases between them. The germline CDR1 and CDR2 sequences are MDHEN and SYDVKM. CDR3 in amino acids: CASSWGGGRQETQYF. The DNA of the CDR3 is TGTGCCAGCAGTTGGGGAGGGGGCCGACAAGAGACCCAGTACTTC.

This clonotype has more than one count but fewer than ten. The CDR3 reads CSAREGHNEQFF. The CDR3 nucleotides read TGCAGTGCTAGAGAGGGACACAATGAGCAGTTCTTC. J is TRBJ2-1 and V is TRBV20-1; TRBD1 or TRBD2 may be the D gene (5 bases each). The length of the CDR3 is 12 residues. The germline CDR1 and CDR2 sequences are DFQATT and SNEGSKA (reference sequence). With 0 bases removed from V and 5 bases from J, the gap between germline ends came to 5 bases.

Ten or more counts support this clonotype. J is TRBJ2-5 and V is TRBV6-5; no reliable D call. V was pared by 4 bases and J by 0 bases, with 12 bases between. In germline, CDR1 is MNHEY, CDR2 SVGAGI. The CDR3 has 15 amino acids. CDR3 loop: CASSLAATYQETQYF. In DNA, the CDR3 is TGTGCCAGCAGTTTGGCTGCGACGTACCAAGAGACCCAGTACTTC.

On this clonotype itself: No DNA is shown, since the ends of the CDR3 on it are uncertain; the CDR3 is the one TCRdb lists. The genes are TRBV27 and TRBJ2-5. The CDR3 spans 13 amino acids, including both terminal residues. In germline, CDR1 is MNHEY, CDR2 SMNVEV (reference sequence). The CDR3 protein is CASSSSGWETQYF.

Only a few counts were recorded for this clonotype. CDR3 amino acids: CASSPDRGSNYGYTF. The CDR3 DNA is TGCGCCAGCAGCCCGGACCGGGGTTCAAACTATGGCTACACCTTC. The chain employs TRBV5-1 and TRBJ1-2; D gene uncertain. Germline V gives CDR1 SGHRS, CDR2 YFSETQ. The CDR3 runs 15 residues. Trimming took off 4 bases at V and 2 bases at J, with 15 bases between the two ends.

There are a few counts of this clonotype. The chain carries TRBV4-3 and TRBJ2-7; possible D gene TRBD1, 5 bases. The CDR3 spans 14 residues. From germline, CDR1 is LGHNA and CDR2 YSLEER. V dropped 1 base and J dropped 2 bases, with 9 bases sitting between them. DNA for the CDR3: TGCGCCAGCAGCCAAGGGATGGACACCTACGAGCAGTACTTC. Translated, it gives CASSQGMDTYEQYF.

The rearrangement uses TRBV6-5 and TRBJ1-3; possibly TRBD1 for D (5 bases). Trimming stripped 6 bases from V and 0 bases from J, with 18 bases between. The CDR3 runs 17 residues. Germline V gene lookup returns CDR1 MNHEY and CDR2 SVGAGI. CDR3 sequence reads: CASRYGGDSVSGNTIYF. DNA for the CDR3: TGTGCCAGCAGATATGGGGGGGATTCGGTCTCTGGAAACACCATATATTTT.

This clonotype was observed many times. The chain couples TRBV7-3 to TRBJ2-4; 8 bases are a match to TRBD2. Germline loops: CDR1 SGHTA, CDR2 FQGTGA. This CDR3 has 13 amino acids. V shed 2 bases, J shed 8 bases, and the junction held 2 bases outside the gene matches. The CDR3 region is CASSLGRGDIQYF. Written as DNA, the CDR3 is TGTGCCAGCAGCTTAGGGCGGGGGGACATTCAGTACTTC.

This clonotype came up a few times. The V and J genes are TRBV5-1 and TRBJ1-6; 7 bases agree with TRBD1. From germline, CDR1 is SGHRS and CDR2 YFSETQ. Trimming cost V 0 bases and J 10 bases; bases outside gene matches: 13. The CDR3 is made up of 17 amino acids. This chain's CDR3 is CASSLGVGGGAGSPLHF. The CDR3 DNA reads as TGCGCCAGCAGCTTGGGGGTAGGGGGCGGCGCAGGCTCACCCCTCCACTTT.

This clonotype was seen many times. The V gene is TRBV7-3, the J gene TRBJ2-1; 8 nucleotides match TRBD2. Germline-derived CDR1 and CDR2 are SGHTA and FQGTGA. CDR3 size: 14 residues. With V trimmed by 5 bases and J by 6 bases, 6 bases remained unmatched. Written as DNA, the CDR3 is TGTGCCAGCAGCCCCAGACTAGCGAGCAATGAGCAGTTCTTC. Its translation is CASSPRLASNEQFF.

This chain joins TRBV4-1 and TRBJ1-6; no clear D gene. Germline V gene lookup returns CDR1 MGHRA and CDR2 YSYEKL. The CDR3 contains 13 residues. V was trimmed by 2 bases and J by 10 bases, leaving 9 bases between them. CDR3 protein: CASSQLRASPLHF. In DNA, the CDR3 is TGCGCCAGCAGCCAACTACGGGCATCACCCCTCCACTTT.

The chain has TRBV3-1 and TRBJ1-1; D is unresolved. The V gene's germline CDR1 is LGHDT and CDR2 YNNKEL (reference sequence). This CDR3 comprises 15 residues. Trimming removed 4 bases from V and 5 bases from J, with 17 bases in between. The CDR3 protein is CASSPLTGRRTEAFF. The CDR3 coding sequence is TGTGCCAGCAGCCCTTTGACGGGGAGGAGGACTGAAGCTTTCTTT. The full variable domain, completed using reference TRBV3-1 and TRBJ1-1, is DTAVSQTPKYLVTQMGNDKSIKCEQNLGHDTMYWYKQDSKKFLKIMFSYNNKELIINETVPNRFSPKSPDKAHLNLHINSLELGDSAVYFCASSPLTGRRTEAFFGQGTRLTVV.